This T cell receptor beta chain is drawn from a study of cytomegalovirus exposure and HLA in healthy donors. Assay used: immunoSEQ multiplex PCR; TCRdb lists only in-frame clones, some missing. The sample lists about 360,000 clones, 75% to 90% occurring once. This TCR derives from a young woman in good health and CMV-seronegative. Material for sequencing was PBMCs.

The CDR3 sequence is CASSPGTGNQPQHF. CDR3 nucleotides: TGTGCCAGCAGCCCGGGGACAGGGAATCAGCCCCAGCATTTT. The chain recombines TRBV4-2 with TRBJ1-5, with TRBD1 matching 9 bases. Looked up from germline, CDR1 is LGHNA and CDR2 is YNFKEQ. V lost 4 bases to trimming and J lost 4 bases; unmatched junction nucleotides: 2. The CDR3 is made up of 14 amino acids.